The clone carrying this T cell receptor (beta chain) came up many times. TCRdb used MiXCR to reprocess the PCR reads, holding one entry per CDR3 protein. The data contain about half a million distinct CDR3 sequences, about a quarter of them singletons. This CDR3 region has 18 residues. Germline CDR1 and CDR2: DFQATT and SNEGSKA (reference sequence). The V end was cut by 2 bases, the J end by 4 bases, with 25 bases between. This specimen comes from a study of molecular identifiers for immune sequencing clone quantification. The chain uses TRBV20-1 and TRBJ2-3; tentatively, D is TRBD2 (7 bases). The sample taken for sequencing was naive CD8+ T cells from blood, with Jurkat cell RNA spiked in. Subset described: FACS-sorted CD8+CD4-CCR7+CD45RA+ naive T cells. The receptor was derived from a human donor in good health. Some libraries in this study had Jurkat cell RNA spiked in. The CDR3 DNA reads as TGCAGTGCTAGACCACCCGCGGGGGCTAGCGGATTATCAGATACGCAGTATTTT. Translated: CSARPPAGASGLSDTQYF.